The clone carrying this T cell receptor (beta chain) turned up a few times. The antigen remains undetermined. Using its own MiXCR run on the 5' RACE reads, TCRdb lists one record per CDR3 protein. The sample has roughly 20,000 distinct CDR3 sequences; 5% to 6% are singletons. The sample belongs to a study of early T cells in non-severe SARS-CoV-2 infection. Study in general: Sequencing targeted bulk RNA from unsorted whole blood, leaving chains unpaired. Study results and limitations: Reliance on VDJdb matching favored anti-spike CD8 responses; private and CD4 specificities were missed.

The CDR3 runs to 15 residues. V was pared by 5 bases and J by 4 bases, with 9 bases of the junction left unmatched. Per the germline V gene, CDR1 is SGHTA and CDR2 is FQGNSA. Source: whole blood, taken at baseline. The TCR comes from an adult who was a healthcare worker with PCR-confirmed SARS-CoV-2 infection or an uninfected control (not recorded which). The rearrangement links TRBV7-2 to TRBJ2-7; 9 nucleotides agree with TRBD1. CDR3 sequence reads: CASSRPGTGFYEQYF. CDR3 DNA sequence: TGTGCCAGCAGCCGACCCGGGACAGGGTTTTACGAGCAGTACTTC.